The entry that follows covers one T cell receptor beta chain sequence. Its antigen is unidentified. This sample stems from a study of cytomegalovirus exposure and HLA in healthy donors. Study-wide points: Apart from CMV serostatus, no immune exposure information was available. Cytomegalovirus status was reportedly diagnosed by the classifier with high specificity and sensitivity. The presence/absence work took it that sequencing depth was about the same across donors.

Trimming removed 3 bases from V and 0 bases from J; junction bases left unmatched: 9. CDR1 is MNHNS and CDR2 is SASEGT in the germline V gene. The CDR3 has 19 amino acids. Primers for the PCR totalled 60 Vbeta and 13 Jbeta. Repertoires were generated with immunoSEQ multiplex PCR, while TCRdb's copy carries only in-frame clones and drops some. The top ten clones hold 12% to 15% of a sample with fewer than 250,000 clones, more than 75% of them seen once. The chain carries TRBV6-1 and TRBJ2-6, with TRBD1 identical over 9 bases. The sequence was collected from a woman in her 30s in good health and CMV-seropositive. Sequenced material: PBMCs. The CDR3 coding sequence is TGTGCCAGCAGTGAGACCGGACAGGGGTTACGCTCTGGGGCCAACGTCCTGACTTTC. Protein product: CASSETGQGLRSGANVLTF.